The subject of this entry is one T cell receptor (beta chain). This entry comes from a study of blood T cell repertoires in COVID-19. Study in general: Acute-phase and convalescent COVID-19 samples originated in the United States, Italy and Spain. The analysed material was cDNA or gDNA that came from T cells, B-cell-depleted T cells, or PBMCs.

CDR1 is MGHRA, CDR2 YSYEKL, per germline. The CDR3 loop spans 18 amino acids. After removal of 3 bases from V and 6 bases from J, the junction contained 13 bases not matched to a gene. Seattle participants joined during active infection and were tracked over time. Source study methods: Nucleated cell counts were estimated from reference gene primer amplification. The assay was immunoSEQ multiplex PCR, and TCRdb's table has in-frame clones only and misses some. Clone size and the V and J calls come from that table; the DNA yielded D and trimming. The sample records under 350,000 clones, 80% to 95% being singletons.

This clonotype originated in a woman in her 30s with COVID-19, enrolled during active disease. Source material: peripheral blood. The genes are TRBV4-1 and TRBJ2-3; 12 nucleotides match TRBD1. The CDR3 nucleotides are TGCGCCAGCAGCCACCCTAGGGGGGGACAGGGGGCGTCGGATACGCAGTATTTT. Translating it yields CASSHPRGGQGASDTQYF.